This T cell receptor beta chain emerged from a study of blood T cell repertoires in COVID-19 (dated by TCRdb to between 2020 and 2021). At the level of the whole study: The collaborator samples originated in the United States, Italy and Spain and spanned the acute and convalescent phases of COVID-19. The material from the prospective study consisted of cDNA or gDNA derived from T cells, B-cell-depleted T cells, or PBMCs. Deeply sampled blood TCRbeta repertoires from subjects exposed to, actively infected with, or recovered from COVID-19 were included in the dataset. The repertoires were released in a freely available public database intended as a resource for research on the immune response to SARS-CoV-2. The samples were drawn from the first 160 participants of the ongoing ImmuneRACE study and from 950 to 1,500 subjects provided by 6 global collaborators. Nearly every sample came with metadata listing a de-identified subject ID, COVID-19 status, age in years and sex. Where available, HLA class I and class II types were taken from metadata supplied by the sample provider and were not determined by assay-based typing. The investigation overall reported the following: The quantity of clinical and demographic metadata differed by source and by participant and was supplied without curation.

The immunoSEQ Assay, a bias-controlled multiplex PCR, was used to amplify TCRbeta CDR3 regions from genomic DNA. As for the original processing: Within the assay, amplification of reference gene primers was used to estimate how many nucleated cells each sample contained. Sequence reads were collapsed and filtered to measure the absolute abundance of every unique TCRbeta CDR3 rearrangement. For each sample, productive Simpson clonality was calculated as the square root of Simpson's diversity index across productive rearrangements. As stored in TCRdb, this immuneACCESS dataset retains in-frame rearrangements with V and J assigned. A fraction of the clones does not appear; measured against another copy, unresolved V genes explain less than half of the discrepancy, and the remainder lacks a known reason. V, J and clone size were drawn from that table, and D and trimming were deduced from the DNA. The sample table records about 87,000 clones; 70% to 90% of these occur just once. Roughly 5.4% of the sample lies in the top ten.

About this clone itself: Its antigen is unknown. One base away there is no much larger clone; base qualities are not given.

Collaborating institutions collected whole blood in K2EDTA tubes following their own protocols. For TCRbeta analysis, collaborators shipped samples in one of three forms: frozen whole blood, isolated PBMCs, or DNA extracted from either of those sample types. The germline V and J ends show losses of 5 bases and 5 bases respectively, and no gene match explains 11 bases of the junction. CDR1 and CDR2 were assigned from the germline V gene (reference sequence) as MNHEY and SMNVEV. From the cysteine through the phenylalanine, the CDR3 covers 15 amino acids. Of all the DNA, just the CDR3 is kept, 45 bases in frame from base 1.

What was sequenced was peripheral blood. Here the chain combines TRBV27 and TRBJ2-5, with 7 bases aligning to TRBD1. The clonotype originates from a man aged 40-49 years with acute or convalescent COVID-19. The DNA sequence is TGTGCCAGCAGTCTGGACAGGACCCTGGTGGAGACCCAGTACTTC. The encoded protein is CASSLDRTLVETQYF.